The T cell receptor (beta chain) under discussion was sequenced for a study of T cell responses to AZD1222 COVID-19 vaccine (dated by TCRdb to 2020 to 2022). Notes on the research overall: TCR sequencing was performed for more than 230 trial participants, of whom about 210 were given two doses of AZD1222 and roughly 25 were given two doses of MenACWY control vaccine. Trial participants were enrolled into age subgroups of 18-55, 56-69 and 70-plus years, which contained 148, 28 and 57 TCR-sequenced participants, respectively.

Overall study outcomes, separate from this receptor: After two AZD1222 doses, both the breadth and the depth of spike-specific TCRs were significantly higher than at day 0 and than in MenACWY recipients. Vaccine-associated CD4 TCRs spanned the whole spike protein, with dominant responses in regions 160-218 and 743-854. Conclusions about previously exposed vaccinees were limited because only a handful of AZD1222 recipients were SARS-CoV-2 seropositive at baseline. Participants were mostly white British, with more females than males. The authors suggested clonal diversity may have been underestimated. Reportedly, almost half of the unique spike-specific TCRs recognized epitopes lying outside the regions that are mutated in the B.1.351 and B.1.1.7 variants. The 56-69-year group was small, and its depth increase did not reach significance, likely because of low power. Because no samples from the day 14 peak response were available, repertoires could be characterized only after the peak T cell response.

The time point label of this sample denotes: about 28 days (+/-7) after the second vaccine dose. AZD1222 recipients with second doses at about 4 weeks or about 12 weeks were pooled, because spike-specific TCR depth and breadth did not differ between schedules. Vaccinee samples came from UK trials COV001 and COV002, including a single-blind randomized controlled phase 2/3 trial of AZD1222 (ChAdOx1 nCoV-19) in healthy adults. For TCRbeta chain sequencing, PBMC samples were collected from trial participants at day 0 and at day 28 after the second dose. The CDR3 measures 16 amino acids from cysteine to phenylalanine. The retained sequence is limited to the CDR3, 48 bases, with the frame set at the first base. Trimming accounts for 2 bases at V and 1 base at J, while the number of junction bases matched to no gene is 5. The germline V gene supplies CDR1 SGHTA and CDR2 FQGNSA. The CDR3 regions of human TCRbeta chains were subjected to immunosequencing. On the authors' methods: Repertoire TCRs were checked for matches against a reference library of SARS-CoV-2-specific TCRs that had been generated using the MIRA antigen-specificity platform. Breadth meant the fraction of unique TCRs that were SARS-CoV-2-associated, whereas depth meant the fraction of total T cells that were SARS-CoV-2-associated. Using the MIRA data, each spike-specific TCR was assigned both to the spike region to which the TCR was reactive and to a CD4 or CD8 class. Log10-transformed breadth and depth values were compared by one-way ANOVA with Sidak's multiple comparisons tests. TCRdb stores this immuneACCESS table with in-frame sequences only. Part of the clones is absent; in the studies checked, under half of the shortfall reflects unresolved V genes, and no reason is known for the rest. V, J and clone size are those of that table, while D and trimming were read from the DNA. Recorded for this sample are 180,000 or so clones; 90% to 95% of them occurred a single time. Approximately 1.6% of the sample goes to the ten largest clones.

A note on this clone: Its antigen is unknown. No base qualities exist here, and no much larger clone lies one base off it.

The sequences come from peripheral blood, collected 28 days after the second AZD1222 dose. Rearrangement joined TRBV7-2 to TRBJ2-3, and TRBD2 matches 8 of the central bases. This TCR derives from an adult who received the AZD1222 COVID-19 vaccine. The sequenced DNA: TGTGCCAGCAGCTTAAAGGCTAGCGGGCGCACAGATACGCAGTATTTT. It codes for CASSLKASGRTDTQYF.